One sample yielded the 25 T cell receptor beta chains listed below, sequenced in a study of monozygotic twins with inflammatory bowel disease. Each CDR3 protein gets one entry in TCRdb, which reprocessed the 5' RACE reads and gives no DNA. This sample contains around 410,000 distinct CDR3 sequences. Sequenced: blood. These receptors came from a human donor with ulcerative colitis or Crohn's disease, or a healthy co-twin of an affected twin (not recorded which).

The chain carries TRBV2 and TRBJ2-3; TCRdb's D call, TRBD1, is unchecked because there is no DNA. This CDR3 comprises 12 residues. CDR1 and CDR2 from the germline V gene are SNHLY and FYNNEI. The CDR3 spells CASGPLTGLGYF. The whole variable domain, remainder taken from reference TRBV2 and TRBJ2-3, is EPEVTQTPSHQVTQMGQEVILRCVPISNHLYFYWYRQILGQKVEFLVSFYNNEISEKSEIFDDQFSVERPDGSNFTLKIRSTKLEDSAMYFCASGPLTGLGYFGPGTRLTVL.

The rearrangement uses TRBV15 and TRBJ2-4. The CDR3 sequence is 16 residues long. Germline assignment: CDR1 LNHNV and CDR2 YYDKDF (reference sequence). The CDR3 reads CATSRDALPRRNIQYF.

The CDR3 is CASSDPAGGPKETQYF. V is TRBV28 and J is TRBJ2-5; as DNA is missing, the TRBD2 call by TCRdb cannot be tested. This CDR3 has 16 amino acids. Germline V CDR1 and CDR2: MDHEN, SYDVKM. The full variable domain, its missing parts supplied by reference TRBV28 and TRBJ2-5, is DVKVTQSSRYLVKRTGEKVFLECVQDMDHENMFWYRQDPGLGLRLIYFSYDVKMKEKGDIPEGYSVSREKKERFSLILESASTNQTSMYLCASSDPAGGPKETQYFGPGTRLLVL.

This rearrangement joins TRBV15 to TRBJ2-3; absent DNA, TCRdb's TRBD1 call cannot be checked. This CDR3 is built from 14 residues. Germline V lookup: CDR1 LNHNV, CDR2 YYDKDF (reference sequence). The CDR3 reads CATGDRGFTDTQYF.

The CDR3 reads CASSLVGPTYNEQFF. The chain joins TRBV7-9 to TRBJ2-1. This CDR3 has 15 amino acids. In germline, CDR1 is SEHNR, CDR2 FQNEAQ (reference sequence). The full variable domain, with the rest looked up from reference TRBV7-9 and TRBJ2-1, is DTGVSQNPRHKITKRGQNVTFRCDPISEHNRLYWYRQTLGQGPEFLTYFQNEAQLEKSRLLSDRFSAERPKGSFSTLEIQRTEQGDSAMYLCASSLVGPTYNEQFFGPGTRLTVL.

The rearrangement joins TRBV30 to TRBJ1-1; the TCRdb D gene call, TRBD1, has no DNA to confirm it. This CDR3 region has 12 residues. Per germline, CDR1 GTSNPN and CDR2 SVGIG (reference sequence). CDR3 amino acids: CAWRGENTEAFF.

V and J are TRBV5-6 and TRBJ1-1. CDR3 size: 16 residues. CDR1 is SGHDT and CDR2 is YYEEEE in the germline V gene. This chain's CDR3 is CASSLGYGAMNTEAFF.

The chain combines TRBV5-4 with TRBJ1-2. Germline assignment: CDR1 SGHNT and CDR2 YYREEE (reference sequence). The CDR3 contains 11 residues. CDR3: CASSTLDGYTF. Complete variable domain (other parts from reference TRBV5-4 and TRBJ1-2): ETGVTQSPTHLIKTRGQQVTLRCSSQSGHNTVSWYQQALGQGPQFIFQYYREEENGRGNFPPRFSGLQFPNYSSELNVNALELDDSALYLCASSTLDGYTFGSGTRLTVV.

CDR3 sequence reads: CASSFKGTGEQYF. V is TRBV12-3 or TRBV12-4 and J is TRBJ2-7; lacking DNA, the TRBD1 call made by TCRdb goes unchecked. The CDR3 extends over 13 amino acids.

The chain uses TRBV27 and TRBJ1-6; absent DNA, TCRdb's TRBD1 call cannot be checked. Germline CDR1 reads MNHEY; CDR2 reads SMNVEV (reference sequence). The CDR3 has 18 residues. The chain's CDR3 is CASSALRTGDPWWSPLHF.

This chain connects TRBV7-9 to TRBJ2-3; the D call of TRBD1 rests on TCRdb alone, since no DNA is present to check it. The CDR3 runs to 16 residues. The germline V gene encodes CDR1 SEHNR and CDR2 FQNEAQ (reference sequence). CDR3 sequence: CASSQTWGAAADTQYF. Based on the CDR3 plus reference TRBV7-9 and TRBJ2-3, the full variable domain is DTGVSQNPRHKITKRGQNVTFRCDPISEHNRLYWYRQTLGQGPEFLTYFQNEAQLEKSRLLSDRFSAERPKGSFSTLEIQRTEQGDSAMYLCASSQTWGAAADTQYFGPGTRLTVL.

The J gene is TRBJ2-3, the V gene TRBV7-9; TCRdb's assignment of TRBD1 cannot be checked, as there is no DNA. The CDR3 runs 16 residues. Germline-derived CDR1 and CDR2 are SEHNR and FQNEAQ (reference sequence). The CDR3 spells CASSYRDREDSDTQYF.

V usage is TRBV3-1 and J usage is TRBJ1-2; TCRdb indicates TRBD1, and absent DNA this call remains unverified. Per germline, CDR1 LGHDT and CDR2 YNNKEL (reference sequence). This CDR3 region has 14 residues. The CDR3 sequence: CASSPGPPNYGYTF.

V is TRBV29-1 and J is TRBJ2-2. CDR3 length equals 14 residues. CDR1 and CDR2 (germline): SQVTM, ANQGSEA. The CDR3 loop reads CSVAGSANTGELFF.

The chain has TRBV4-2 and TRBJ2-1; TCRdb reports TRBD2, a call that lacks DNA to check it against. CDR1 is LGHNA and CDR2 is YNFKEQ in the germline V gene. CDR3 length equals 15 residues. CDR3 sequence reads: CASSQEASGGGEQFF.

The chain's CDR3 is CASSSDPGIETQYF. The chain employs TRBV7-2 and TRBJ2-5. The V gene's germline CDR1 is SGHTA and CDR2 FQGNSA. The CDR3 sequence is 14 residues long.

The chain has TRBV5-1 and TRBJ2-1; the D call from TCRdb, TRBD1, cannot be confirmed without DNA. Germline CDR1 SGHRS, CDR2 YFSETQ. This CDR3 spans 16 amino acids. The CDR3 sequence is CASRGQWRPFRDEQFF. Full variable domain (rest looked up from reference TRBV5-1 and TRBJ2-1): KAGVTQTPRYLIKTRGQQVTLSCSPISGHRSVSWYQQTPGQGLQFLFEYFSETQRNKGNFPGRFSGRQFSNSRSEMNVSTLELGDSALYLCASRGQWRPFRDEQFFGPGTRLTVL.

This sequence joins TRBV4-1 and TRBJ2-3; TCRdb calls TRBD2, which cannot be checked without DNA. Looked up from germline, CDR1 is MGHRA and CDR2 is YSYEKL. The CDR3 has 16 amino acids. This CDR3 reads CASSHLVGTSGNTQYF.

The rearrangement links TRBV7-2 to TRBJ2-7; TCRdb lists TRBD1, though no DNA is available to test this call. The CDR3 has 16 amino acids. Germline V gives CDR1 SGHTA, CDR2 FQGNSA. The CDR3 reads CASSPIGAGGRNEQYF. The full variable domain, rest sourced from reference TRBV7-2 and TRBJ2-7, is GAGVSQSPSNKVTEKGKDVELRCDPISGHTALYWYRQSLGQGLEFLIYFQGNSAPDKSGLPSDRFSAERTGGSVSTLTIQRTQQEDSAVYLCASSPIGAGGRNEQYFGPGTRLTVT.

The chain uses TRBV6-5 and TRBJ2-3; TCRdb's D gene call, TRBD2, goes unchecked for lack of DNA. CDR1 and CDR2 (germline): MNHEY, SVGAGI. There are 17 residues in the CDR3. CDR3 amino acids: CASSYFASGVNTDTQYF.

The chain links TRBV5-1 to TRBJ2-3; TCRdb's assignment of TRBD1 cannot be checked, as there is no DNA. The CDR3 covers 15 residues. Germline CDR1 SGHRS, CDR2 YFSETQ. CDR3: CASTLGTGRTDTQYF.

The CDR3 loop is CASTHSPQGQDGYTF. The genes are TRBV6-1 and TRBJ1-2; TCRdb picks TRBD1, but there is no DNA to check that call. The CDR3 is made up of 15 amino acids. Germline V gives CDR1 MNHNS, CDR2 SASEGT.

This sequence joins TRBV19 and TRBJ1-5; TCRdb gives TRBD1 as the D gene, but with no DNA this cannot be confirmed. The CDR3 has 14 residues. The germline CDR1 and CDR2 sequences are LNHDA and SQIVND (reference sequence). The CDR3 sequence: CASKEGRGHQPQHF.

The rearrangement joins TRBV20-1 to TRBJ2-7. The CDR3 contains 13 residues. Germline values: CDR1 DFQATT, CDR2 SNEGSKA (reference sequence). This CDR3 reads CSARPVFVNEQYF.

The V and J genes are TRBV15 and TRBJ2-5; TCRdb's D call, TRBD2, is unchecked because there is no DNA. The CDR3 runs 15 residues. Germline CDR1 reads LNHNV; CDR2 reads YYDKDF (reference sequence). CDR3 sequence reads: CATSTLAGSAETQYF.